These 14 T cell receptor beta chains share one sample of origin, sequenced in a study of T cell changes during pregnancy in multiple sclerosis. TCRdb keeps only in-frame clones here, not all; method: immunoSEQ multiplex PCR. Of 78,000 or so clones listed, 92% were seen once; the top ten hold over 1.3%. The starting material was peripheral blood, obtained before pregnancy. The receptors come from a female donor with multiple sclerosis, enrolled in a pregnancy study.

The chain is built from TRBV7-2 and TRBJ1-1; TRBD1 matches at 8 bases. The germline V gene encodes CDR1 SGHTA and CDR2 FQGNSA. This CDR3 is built from 14 residues. V trimming: 2 bases; J trimming: 5 bases; junction bases outside the gene matches: 4. The CDR3 loop reads CASSLQGARTEAFF. For the CDR3, the DNA is TGTGCCAGCAGCTTACAGGGGGCACGGACTGAAGCTTTCTTT.

The chain couples TRBV10-1 to TRBJ2-5; tentatively, D is TRBD1 (6 bases). The CDR3 runs 14 residues. The germline gives CDR1 WNHNN, CDR2 SYGVQD (reference sequence). Trimming cost V 6 bases and J 5 bases, with 16 bases left between them. CDR3 sequence: CASRFTGLGETQYF. Written as DNA, the CDR3 is TGCGCCAGCAGGTTCACAGGGCTGGGGGAGACCCAGTACTTC.

This chain joins TRBV5-5 and TRBJ2-7, with 9 bases aligning to TRBD2. Trimming cost V 4 bases and J 4 bases; bases outside gene matches: 15. The V gene's germline CDR1 is SGHKS and CDR2 YYEKEE (reference sequence). The CDR3 totals 17 residues. CDR3 in amino acids: CASSSVPPRGGHYEQYF. The CDR3 nucleotides read TGTGCCAGCAGCAGTGTTCCCCCGCGGGGGGGTCATTACGAGCAGTACTTC.

CDR3 coding DNA: TGTGCCACCAGCCGGGACAGGGGGGTAGATGAGCAGTTCTTC. It codes for CATSRDRGVDEQFF. The V and J genes are TRBV15 and TRBJ2-1; TRBD1 matches at 11 bases. Per the germline V gene, CDR1 is LNHNV and CDR2 is YYDKDF (reference sequence). The CDR3 has 14 residues. V gave up 5 bases and J gave up 8 bases; unmatched junction bases: 5.

This chain joins TRBV11-1 and TRBJ2-2; TRBD2 aligns across 13 bases. The CDR3 spans 16 residues. Per the germline V gene, CDR1 is SGHAT and CDR2 is FQDESV (reference sequence). Losses at the gene ends were 5 bases for V and 5 bases for J; bases not matched to a gene: 5. The CDR3 nucleotides read TGTGCCAGCAGCACCTGGACTAGCGGGGGTACCGGGGAGCTGTTTTTT. The encoded protein is CASSTWTSGGTGELFF. Full variable domain (remainder filled in from reference TRBV11-1 and TRBJ2-2): EAEVAQSPRYKITEKSQAVAFWCDPISGHATLYWYRQILGQGPELLVQFQDESVVDDSQLPKDRFSAERLKGVDSTLKIQPAELGDSAMYLCASSTWTSGGTGELFFGEGSRLTVL.

The chain recombines TRBV30 with TRBJ1-2; 12 bases agree with TRBD1. The germline CDR1 and CDR2 sequences are GTSNPN and SVGIG (reference sequence). CDR3 size: 16 residues. Trimming took 3 bases from V and 2 from J; bases not matched to a gene: 7. CDR3: CAWSRPGQGANYGYTF. CDR3 bases: TGTGCCTGGAGCCGTCCGGGACAGGGGGCGAACTATGGCTACACCTTC.

This chain joins TRBV7-3 and TRBJ1-1; no clear D. Trimming cost V 2 bases and J 4 bases, with 8 bases left between them. This CDR3 comprises 13 residues. The germline CDR1 and CDR2 sequences are SGHTA and FQGTGA. As DNA, the CDR3 is TGTGCCAGCAGCTTACTTTCCGGCACTGAAGCTTTCTTT. Its translation: CASSLLSGTEAFF.

The chain recombines TRBV19 with TRBJ1-1; D remains unclear. Trimming took 5 bases from V and 7 from J, leaving 14 bases between them. Germline lookup yields CDR1 LNHDA and CDR2 SQIVND (reference sequence). The CDR3 is 13 residues long. This CDR3 reads CASSLTIEGEAFF. CDR3 nucleotide sequence: TGTGCCAGTAGTCTGACAATTGAGGGTGAAGCTTTCTTT. The full variable domain, with the rest looked up from reference TRBV19 and TRBJ1-1, is DGGITQSPKYLFRKEGQNVTLSCEQNLNHDAMYWYRQDPGQGLRLIYYSQIVNDFQKGDIAEGYSVSREKKESFPLTVTSAQKNPTAFYLCASSLTIEGEAFFGQGTRLTVV.

The V call is TRBV9, the J call TRBJ2-3; 7 bases map to TRBD1. This CDR3 is built from 15 residues. V gave up 0 bases and J gave up 2 bases; unmatched junction bases: 3. CDR1 and CDR2 (germline): SGDLS, YYNGEE. The CDR3 protein is CASSVGQGPTDTQYF. The DNA for the CDR3 is TGTGCCAGCAGCGTAGGACAGGGACCCACAGATACGCAGTATTTT.

The chain combines TRBV2 with TRBJ2-2, with D maybe TRBD1 (6 bases). With 6 bases removed from V and 5 bases from J, the gap between germline ends came to 13 bases. Germline CDR1 and CDR2: SNHLY and FYNNEI. The CDR3 consists of 14 residues. The DNA of the CDR3 is TGTGCCAGCAGGCAACAGGGAGTTACCGGGGAGCTGTTTTTT. Translation: CASRQQGVTGELFF.

This rearrangement joins TRBV11-1 to TRBJ2-5; TRBD2 matches 7 bases. V lost 5 bases to trimming and J lost 5 bases; unmatched junction nucleotides: 17. Germline V gene lookup returns CDR1 SGHAT and CDR2 FQDESV (reference sequence). The CDR3 covers 17 residues. CDR3 sequence reads: CASSPPRATGGDETQYF. The CDR3 region has the DNA TGTGCCAGCAGCCCCCCGAGGGCGACTGGGGGGGACGAGACCCAGTACTTC.

This chain joins TRBV6-1 and TRBJ2-7, with D perhaps TRBD2 (5 bases). Trimming removed 4 bases at V and 3 bases at J, with 13 bases between. This CDR3 comprises 14 residues. CDR1 MNHNS and CDR2 SASEGT come from the germline V gene. CDR3: CASSVVNGIYEQYF. The CDR3 DNA follows: TGTGCCAGCAGTGTCGTGAACGGGATCTACGAGCAGTACTTC.

V is TRBV23-1 and J is TRBJ2-7; 16 bases match TRBD2. TRBV23-1 is classed as an ORF, of uncertain function. The junction had 14 bases not matched to a gene; V was cut back by 3 bases and J by 6 bases. The CDR3 is made up of 19 amino acids. CDR3 protein: CASSQMGLAGGRFRSEQYF. In DNA form, the CDR3 reads TGCGCCAGCAGTCAGATGGGACTAGCGGGGGGGCGGTTTCGCTCCGAGCAGTACTTC.

The chain joins TRBV14 to TRBJ1-3; D not resolved. V lost 4 bases and J 2 bases, leaving 9 bases between the germline ends. This CDR3 contains 14 residues. Germline V lookup: CDR1 SGHDN, CDR2 FVKESK. The CDR3 coding sequence is TGTGCCAGCAGCCGCAGGCCAGCTGGAAACACCATATATTTT. It translates to CASSRRPAGNTIYF.